The present T cell receptor beta chain was sequenced within a study of technical replicates of blood from a few donors. The CDR3 is 17 amino acids. Looked up from germline, CDR1 is LGHNA and CDR2 is YSLEER. The V segment lost 0 bases and the J segment 4 bases; nucleotides outside the gene matches: 6. The assay was immunoSEQ multiplex PCR, and TCRdb's table has in-frame clones only and misses some. This table has almost 70,000 clones, approximately 88% appearing once. This TCR came from a human donor in good health. Some clones in this sample may be carry-over from other donors' samples. The V call is TRBV4-3, the J call TRBJ2-2; 9 positions match TRBD1. Input material: PBMCs. The CDR3 here is CASSQDWDRVFTGELFF. DNA of the CDR3: TGCGCCAGCAGCCAAGATTGGGACAGGGTATTCACCGGGGAGCTGTTTTTT.